This entry describes one T cell receptor beta chain. From its re-call of the 5' RACE reads, TCRdb lists each CDR3 protein once, without DNA. This repertoire includes about 260,000 distinct CDR3 sequences. The CDR3 totals 14 residues. Per the germline V gene, CDR1 is SGHTA and CDR2 is FQGTGA. This record comes from a study of T cells expressing NK-cell markers. The sequence derives from a woman aged 18-70 years in good health. V is TRBV7-3 and J is TRBJ2-2. What was sequenced was blood T cells: a sorted CD56 or NKG2C T cell subset, CD4+ or CD8+ T cells, or bulk PBMC T cells (not recorded which). CDR3 sequence: CASSLSGSTGELFF.